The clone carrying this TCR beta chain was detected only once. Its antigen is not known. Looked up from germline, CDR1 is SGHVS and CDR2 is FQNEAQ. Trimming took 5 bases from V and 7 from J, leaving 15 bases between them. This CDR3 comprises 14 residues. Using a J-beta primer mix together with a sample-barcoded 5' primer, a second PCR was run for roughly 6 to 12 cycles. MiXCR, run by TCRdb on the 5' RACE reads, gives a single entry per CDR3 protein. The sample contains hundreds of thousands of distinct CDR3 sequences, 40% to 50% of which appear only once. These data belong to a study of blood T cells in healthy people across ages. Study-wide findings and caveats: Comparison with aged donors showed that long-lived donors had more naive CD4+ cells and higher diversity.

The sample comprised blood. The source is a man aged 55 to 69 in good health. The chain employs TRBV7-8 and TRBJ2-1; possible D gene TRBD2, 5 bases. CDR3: CASSRTLGDNEQFF. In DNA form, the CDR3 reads TGTGCCAGCAGCCGTACTCTCGGGGATAATGAGCAGTTCTTC.